The sequence of this T cell receptor (beta chain) was determined in a study of control samples from healthy donors and cancer patients. The table came from immunoSEQ multiplex PCR; TCRdb's copy has only in-frame clones and leaves some out. The table shows roughly 98,000 clones, with roughly four fifths occurring only once. This CDR3 is 16 amino acids long. Trimming took 2 bases from V and 4 from J; bases not matched to a gene: 8. CDR1 WNHNN and CDR2 SYGVQD come from the germline V gene (reference sequence). Sequenced input: blood. The sequence derives from a woman aged 60-75 years in good health. The rearrangement uses TRBV10-1 and TRBJ2-3; 8 bases are a match to TRBD1. The CDR3 protein is CASSEGFGQGADTQYF. CDR3 nucleotides: TGCGCCAGCAGTGAGGGGTTCGGACAGGGAGCAGATACGCAGTATTTT.